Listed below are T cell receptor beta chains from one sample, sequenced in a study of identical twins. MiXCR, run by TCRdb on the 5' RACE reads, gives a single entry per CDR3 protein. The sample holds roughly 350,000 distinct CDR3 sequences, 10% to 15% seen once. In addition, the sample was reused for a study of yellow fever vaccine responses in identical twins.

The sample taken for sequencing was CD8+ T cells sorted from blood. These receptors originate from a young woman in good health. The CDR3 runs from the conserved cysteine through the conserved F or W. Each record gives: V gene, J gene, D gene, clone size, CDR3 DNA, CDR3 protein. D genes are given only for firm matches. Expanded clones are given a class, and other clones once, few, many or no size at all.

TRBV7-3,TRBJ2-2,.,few,TGTGCCAGCAGCTCCGCTGTGAATGTGAACACCGGGGAGCTGTTTTTT,CASSSAVNVNTGELFF
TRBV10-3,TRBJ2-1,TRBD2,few,TGTGCCATCAGTACCAGAGCGGGAGGGCCTACGAATGAGCAGTTCTTC,CAISTRAGGPTNEQFF
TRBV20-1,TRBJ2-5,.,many,TGCAGTGCTAGGGCTGGGGTTGTGTCAGAGACCCAGTACTTC,CSARAGVVSETQYF
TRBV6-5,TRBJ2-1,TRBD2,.,TGTGCCAGCAGTTACCAGCCCGGACTAGCGGTATACAATGAGCAGTTCTTC,CASSYQPGLAVYNEQFF
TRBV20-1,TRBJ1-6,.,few,TGCAGTGCTAGACCTCGAGGGTCACCCCTCCACTTT,CSARPRGSPLHF
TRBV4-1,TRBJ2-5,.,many,TGCGCCAGCAGCCAATATGATGGCGGCAACCAAGAGACCCAGTACTTC,CASSQYDGGNQETQYF
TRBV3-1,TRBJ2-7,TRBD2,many,TGTGCCAGCAGCCTAGGGGCTAGCGGAACCTACGAGCAGTACTTC,CASSLGASGTYEQYF
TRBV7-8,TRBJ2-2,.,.,TGTGCCAGCAGTTCCAATCGGAAAAACACCGGGGAGCTGTTTTTT,CASSSNRKNTGELFF
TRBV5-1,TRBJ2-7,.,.,TGCGCCAGCAGCTTAATTTTTCGGGTCGAGCAGTACTTC,CASSLIFRVEQYF
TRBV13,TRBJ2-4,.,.,TGTGCCAGCAGCTTAGGCCTAGGACAGATAGCCAAAAACATTCAGTACTTC,CASSLGLGQIAKNIQYF
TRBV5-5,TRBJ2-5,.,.,TGTGCCAGCAGCTTGTATTTTGGGCTGGGGGAGACCCAGTACTTC,CASSLYFGLGETQYF
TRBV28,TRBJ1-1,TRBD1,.,TGTGCCAGCAGTTTAAGGGGACAGGGTCAAACTGAAGCTTTCTTT,CASSLRGQGQTEAFF
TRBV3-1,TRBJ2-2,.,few,TGTGCCAGCAGCCAAGATCTATGGAGAGGAACCACCGGGGAGCTGTTTTTT,CASSQDLWRGTTGELFF
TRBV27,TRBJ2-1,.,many,TGTGCCAGCAGCTACTTCGGAAATGAGCAGTTCTTC,CASSYFGNEQFF
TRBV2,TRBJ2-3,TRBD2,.,TGTGCCAGCAGCGGGACTAGTGGGAGGTATACGCAGTATTTT,CASSGTSGRYTQYF
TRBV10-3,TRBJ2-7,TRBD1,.,TGTGCCATCAGTGGAGAGGGGACAGGGGCCTACGAGCAGTACTTC,CAISGEGTGAYEQYF
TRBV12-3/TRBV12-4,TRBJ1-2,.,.,TGTGCCAGCGTTGGGGATGGCTACACCTTC,CASVGDGYTF
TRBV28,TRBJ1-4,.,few,TGTGCCAGCAGAGGAGGGGCTCAGTTTAATGAAAAACTGTTTTTT,CASRGGAQFNEKLFF
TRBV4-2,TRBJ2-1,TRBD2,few,TGTGCCAGCAGCCAAGATTCGGAGGCGGGAGGGCCCGGGAGCTACAATGAGCAGTTCTTC,CASSQDSEAGGPGSYNEQFF
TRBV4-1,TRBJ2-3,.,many,TGCGCCAGCAGCCAAGAACTGCCCCGCACAGATACGCAGTATTTT,CASSQELPRTDTQYF
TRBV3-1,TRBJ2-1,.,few,TGTGCCAGCAGCCAAGAGTCTTGGACCTACAATGAGCAGTTCTTC,CASSQESWTYNEQFF
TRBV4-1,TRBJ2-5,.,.,TGCGCCAGCAGCCAAGATTGGACGGGGGACCTCCAAGAGACCCAGTACTTC,CASSQDWTGDLQETQYF
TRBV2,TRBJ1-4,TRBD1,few,TGTGCCAGCAGTGACAGGGGGAGCGGTGAAAAACTGTTTTTT,CASSDRGSGEKLFF
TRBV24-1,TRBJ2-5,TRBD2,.,TGTGCCACCAGTGATACAGCGGGACCCAGACAAGAGACCCAGTACTTC,CATSDTAGPRQETQYF
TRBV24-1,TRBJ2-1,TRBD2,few,TGTGCCACCAGTGGCGGGGGTGAGCAGTTCTTC,CATSGGGEQFF
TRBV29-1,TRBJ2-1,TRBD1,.,TGCAGTTTACCCGGGACAGGGTACAATGAGCAGTTCTTC,CSLPGTGYNEQFF
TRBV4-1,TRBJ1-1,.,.,TGCGCCAGCAGCTCCCCGGGGGCGACGACTGAAGCTTTCTTT,CASSSPGATTEAFF
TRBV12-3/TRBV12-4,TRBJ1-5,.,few,TGTGCCAGCAGTTTGGACAGCTCCAGCAATCAGCCCCAGCATTTT,CASSLDSSSNQPQHF
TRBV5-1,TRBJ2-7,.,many,TGCGCCAGCAGCCCCTACAGGACTTCCTACGAGCAGTACTTC,CASSPYRTSYEQYF
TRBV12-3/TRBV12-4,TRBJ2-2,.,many,TGTGCCAGCAGTTTTCGGTATACCACCGGGGAGCTGTTTTTT,CASSFRYTTGELFF
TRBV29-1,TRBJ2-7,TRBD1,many,TGCAGCGCTGAAACCGGGACAGGGGGCGGGAAGCAGTACTTC,CSAETGTGGGKQYF
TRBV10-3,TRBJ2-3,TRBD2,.,TGTGCCATCAGTGCGGGGGGGGATTCAGATACGCAGTATTTT,CAISAGGDSDTQYF
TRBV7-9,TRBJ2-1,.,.,TGTGCCAGCAGCTTCGCACCAGGGGTCGTCCACAATGAGCAGTTCTTC,CASSFAPGVVHNEQFF
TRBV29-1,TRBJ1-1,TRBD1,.,TGCAGCGTTGAAACAGGGGGGAACACTGAAGCTTTCTTT,CSVETGGNTEAFF
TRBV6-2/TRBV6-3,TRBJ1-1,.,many,TGTGCCAGCAGTTACCATTCAGGGGTCTATGATGAAGCTTTCTTT,CASSYHSGVYDEAFF
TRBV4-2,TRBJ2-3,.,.,TGTGCCAGCAGCCAACGGGTCGACACAGATACGCAGTATTTT,CASSQRVDTDTQYF
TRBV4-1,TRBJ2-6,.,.,TGCGCCAGCAGCCAAGTACAGACTGGGGCCAACGTCCTGACTTTC,CASSQVQTGANVLTF
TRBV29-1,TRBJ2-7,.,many,TGCAGCGCGACAGGAAAGGACGGAACTTACGAGCAGTACTTC,CSATGKDGTYEQYF
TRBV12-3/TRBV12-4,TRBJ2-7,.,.,TGTACCAGCAGTATATCCGCGGACTCCTACGAGCAGTACTTC,CTSSISADSYEQYF
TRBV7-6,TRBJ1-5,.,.,TGTGCCAGCAGCAAGTACGGACAGACTAATCAGCCCCAGCATTTT,CASSKYGQTNQPQHF
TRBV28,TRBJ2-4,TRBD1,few,TGTGCCAGCAGGGACAGGGATTTGTGGGACATTCAGTACTTC,CASRDRDLWDIQYF
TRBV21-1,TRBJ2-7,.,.,TGTGCCAGCAGCAAACCCAATTTTGTGGGGGGAAGAGGCGAGCAGTACTTC,CASSKPNFVGGRGEQYF
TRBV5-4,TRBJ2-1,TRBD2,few,TGTGCCAGCAGCTTAGGGACTAGCGGGGGCCCAGGTTCCTACAATGAGCAGTTCTTC,CASSLGTSGGPGSYNEQFF
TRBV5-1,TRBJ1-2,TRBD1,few,TGCGCCAGCAGCCTGACAGGGGGTTTTGGCTACACCTTC,CASSLTGGFGYTF
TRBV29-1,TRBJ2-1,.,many,TGCAGCGTTGAAGATCGAGGAGGCCGGCCCAATGAGCAGTTCTTC,CSVEDRGGRPNEQFF
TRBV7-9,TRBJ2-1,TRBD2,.,TGTGCCAGCAGCACACGGGGGGGCAGCCCATACAATGAGCAGTTCTTC,CASSTRGGSPYNEQFF
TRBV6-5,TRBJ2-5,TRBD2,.,TGTGCCAGCAGTTACAAGGCCGGACTAGCGCAAGAGACCCAGTACTTC,CASSYKAGLAQETQYF
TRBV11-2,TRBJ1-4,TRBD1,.,TGTGCCAGCACGGAGTACAGGGGGCTGGGGGAAAAACTGTTTTTT,CASTEYRGLGEKLFF
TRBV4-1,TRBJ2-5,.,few,TGCGCCAGCAGCCAAGAAGGTAGCGGAGAAGAGACCCAGTACTTC,CASSQEGSGEETQYF
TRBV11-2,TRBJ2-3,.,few,TGTGCCAGCAGCATCGGGACTCCCAGCACAGATACGCAGTATTTT,CASSIGTPSTDTQYF
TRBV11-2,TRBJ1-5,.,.,TGTGCCAGCAGTCCTGGGGGGATTGTGTATCAGCCCCAGCATTTT,CASSPGGIVYQPQHF
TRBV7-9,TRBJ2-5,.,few,TGTGCCAGCAGCTTTATTGGGGGTAGTGAGACCCAGTACTTC,CASSFIGGSETQYF
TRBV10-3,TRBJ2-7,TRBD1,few,TGTGCCATCTGGGACAGTTCCTACGAGCAGTACTTC,CAIWDSSYEQYF
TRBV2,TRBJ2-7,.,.,TGTGCCAGCACAACCGGGAGGACAGTGATCTCCTACGAGCAGTACTTC,CASTTGRTVISYEQYF
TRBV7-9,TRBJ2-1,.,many,TGTGCCACAAGGGGCGGATCCTACAATGAGCAGTTCTTC,CATRGGSYNEQFF
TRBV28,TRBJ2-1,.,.,TGTGCCAGCAGCTTCGTGGACAGATCCTACAATGAGCAGTTCTTC,CASSFVDRSYNEQFF
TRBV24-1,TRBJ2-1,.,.,TGTGCCACCAGTGTGGGACTCTACAATGAGCAGTTCTTC,CATSVGLYNEQFF
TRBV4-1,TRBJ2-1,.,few,TGCGCCAGCAGCGTATCACATCATGAGCAGTTCTTC,CASSVSHHEQFF